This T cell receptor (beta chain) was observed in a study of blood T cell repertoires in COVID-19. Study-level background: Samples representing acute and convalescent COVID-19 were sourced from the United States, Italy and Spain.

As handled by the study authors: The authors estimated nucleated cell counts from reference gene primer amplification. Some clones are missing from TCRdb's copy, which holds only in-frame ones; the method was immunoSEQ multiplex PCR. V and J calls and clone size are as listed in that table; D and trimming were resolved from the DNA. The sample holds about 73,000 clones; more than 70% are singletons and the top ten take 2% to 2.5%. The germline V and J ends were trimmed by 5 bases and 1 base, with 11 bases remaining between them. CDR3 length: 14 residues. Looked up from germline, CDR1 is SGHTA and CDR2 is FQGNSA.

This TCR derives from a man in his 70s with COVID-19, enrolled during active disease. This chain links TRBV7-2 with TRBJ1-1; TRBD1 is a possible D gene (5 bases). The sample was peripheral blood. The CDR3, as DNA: TGTGCCAGCAGCATAGGACACTCGAACACTGAAGCTTTCTTT. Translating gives CASSIGHSNTEAFF.